The entry below describes one T cell receptor beta chain. The antigen is undetermined. The data were taken from a study of T cells in Graves' hyperthyroidism and ophthalmopathy. Broader study findings: The model predicted ophthalmopathy a median 6.5 months before onset. Ophthalmopathy cases were set apart from stable hyperthyroidism by a 13 V-J model. Blood samples included most of the expanded thyroid clonotypes exceeding 0.001.

RNA transcripts yielded amplified TCR beta CDR3 regions. TCR CDR3 regions were first amplified by RT-PCR with HTBI primers. TCRdb independently ran MiXCR on the multiplex PCR reads; one entry per CDR3 protein. This table holds almost 500,000 distinct CDR3 sequences, around a fifth found once. Germline CDR1 and CDR2: SGHTA and FQGTGA. The CDR3 has 17 amino acids. V was pared by 2 bases and J by 0 bases, with 15 bases between. This sequence was found in a woman aged 70-85 years with Graves' ophthalmopathy. The chain recombines TRBV7-3 with TRBJ2-3, with D possibly called TRBD1 or TRBD2 (7 bases each). The specimen sequenced was blood. The CDR3 DNA sequence: TGTGCCAGCAGCTTAGCAGGGGGGAGGGCCAGCACAGATACGCAGTATTTT. This sequence encodes CASSLAGGRASTDTQYF.